Listed below are T cell receptor beta chains from one sample, sequenced in a study of regulatory and conventional T cells in RAG deficiency. Measured with immunoSEQ multiplex PCR; TCRdb has only the in-frame clones, and not every one. The sample carries 20,000 to 25,000 clones, 95% to 97% recorded once. These same data were also listed under a study on regulatory T cells.

The sequenced material came from CD25- CD4+ T cells sorted from blood. These receptors came from a human donor in good health. CDR3s include the opening cysteine and the closing phenylalanine or tryptophan. The D gene is left open where the match is weak. Clone size is not always given. Where it is, it says once, few, many or a class for expanded clones.

TRBV10-2	-	TRBD2	TRBJ2-3	TGCGCCAGCAGTGAGTCGCTTACTAGCGGATATACAGATACGCAGTATTTT	CASSESLTSGYTDTQYF
TRBV5-6	once	TRBD1	TRBJ1-1	TGTGCCAGCAGCCCTTGGACAGGGGTGAACACTGAAGCTTTCTTT	CASSPWTGVNTEAFF
TRBV5-1	once	TRBD1	TRBJ1-2	TGCGCCAGCAGCTTGGCCTTGGGACAGCGCGCTGGCTACACCTTC	CASSLALGQRAGYTF
TRBV5-4	-	-	TRBJ1-5	TGTGCCAGCAGCACGGGGGGACACCATAGCAATCAGCCCCAGCATTTT	CASSTGGHHSNQPQHF
TRBV7-2	-	TRBD1	TRBJ2-1	TGTGCCAGCAGCCTCAGACAGGGGAACAATGAGCAGTTCTTC	CASSLRQGNNEQFF
TRBV19	-	TRBD2	TRBJ2-7	TGTGCCAGCGGGACTAGCGGCCCTTACGAGCAGTACTTC	CASGTSGPYEQYF
TRBV18	once	-	TRBJ1-5	TGTGCCAGCTCATCGGGGGGTGATCAGCCCCAGCATTTT	CASSSGGDQPQHF
TRBV10-1	-	TRBD2	TRBJ2-1	TGCGCCAGCATGTTCGCAGCGGGGATCTCCTACAATGAGCAGTTCTTC	CASMFAAGISYNEQFF
TRBV6-5	-	-	TRBJ1-1	TGTGCCAGCAGCACAGGGTTTTCTCTTGCCACTGAAGCTTTCTTT	CASSTGFSLATEAFF
TRBV11-3	-	-	TRBJ1-1	TGTGCCAGCAGCTTGGGGGCTACGAACACTGAAGCTTTCTTT	CASSLGATNTEAFF
TRBV2	-	TRBD1	TRBJ1-4	TGTGCCAGCGTCTCCGGGACAGTAAATGAAAAACTGTTTTTT	CASVSGTVNEKLFF
TRBV19	-	-	TRBJ1-5	TGTGCCAGCTCCCGGGGTGGCGCGGCTGGCGAGCCCCAGCATTTT	CASSRGGAAGEPQHF
TRBV19	-	-	TRBJ2-7	TGTGCCAGTAGTTACGCTGGCGGGTCCTACGAGCAGTACTTC	CASSYAGGSYEQYF
TRBV4-3	-	-	TRBJ2-7	TGCGCCAGCAGCTCTCGGGCAGGGGATCCCTACGAGCAGTACTTC	CASSSRAGDPYEQYF
TRBV28	-	TRBD1	TRBJ1-5	TGTGCCAGCAACCCGGACAGGGGCAATCAGCCCCAGCATTTT	CASNPDRGNQPQHF
TRBV29-1	-	-	TRBJ1-2	TGCAGCGTTACAGGGATGGACTATGGCTACACCTTC	CSVTGMDYGYTF
TRBV30	once	-	TRBJ1-5	TGTGCCGCGGGACTTAGCAATCAGCCCCAGCATTTT	CAAGLSNQPQHF
TRBV27	once	TRBD2	TRBJ2-7	TGTGCCAGCAAACTAGCGGAAAGATCCTACGAGCAGTACTTC	CASKLAERSYEQYF
TRBV14	-	-	TRBJ1-6	TGTGCCAGCAGCCTCGAGGAGAATTCACCCCTCCACTTT	CASSLEENSPLHF